The sequence of this TCR beta chain was determined in a study of neurological immune-mediated disorders (dated 2019 in TCRdb). Describing the broader study: Using UMI-based sequencing, the study compared peripheral blood TCR-beta repertoires from patients with HTLV-I-associated myelopathy (HAM/TSP), patients with multiple sclerosis, and healthy controls. Longitudinal samples, technical triplicates and paired sorted CD4+ and CD8+ T-cell subsets, alongside PBMC samples, were included among the 106 TCR-beta libraries. The cohort included some 66 subjects: about 14 with HAM/TSP, some 35 with multiple sclerosis, and approximately 20 healthy controls. Paper-wide results and their limitations: TCR clonal expansion was highest in HAM/TSP patients and lowest in MS patients, with MS patients falling below even healthy controls. No identical CDR3 amino acid sequences were shared among expanded clones across subjects, suggesting private TCR-beta repertoires in all groups.

Relative to germline, V is missing 3 bases and J is missing 5 bases, with 13 bases of the junction outside any gene match. From its cysteine to its phenylalanine, the CDR3 spans 18 amino acids. The retained sequence is limited to the CDR3, 54 bases, with the frame set at the first base. As encoded in the germline V gene, CDR1 is SGHRS while CDR2 is YFSETQ. The sample holds many counts of this clonotype. The antigen it binds to is not known. No base qualities exist here, and no much larger clone lies one base off it. The healthy controls were volunteers from blood banks in Maryland, USA. For unsorted PBMC libraries, 2 million PBMCs were used after storage in RNAlater at -80 degrees C until RNA extraction. Peripheral blood was subjected to Ficoll-Hypaque density gradient centrifugation to isolate PBMCs, which were then cryopreserved in liquid nitrogen. cDNA was synthesized by template-switch 5'RACE using a primer with a 10-nucleotide random unique molecular identifier that tagged each TCR transcript. Every sequencing run covered 15-18 subjects and yielded more than 160 million TCR-beta sequences. The RNeasy kit was used to extract total RNA. The KAPA Real-time Library Amplification kit was used to amplify TCR-beta VDJ regions with primers targeting the TCR constant region and the 5'RACE anchor. Sample indexes and Illumina adaptors were added in a first PCR, and a second PCR then increased library yield. After Ampure bead purification, the TCR product of roughly 650 bp was size-selected on a 2% E-gel SizeSelection system. Before pooling, libraries had their quality checked on a Bioanalyzer, their concentration measured with Qubit, and their quantity determined with the Kapa Library Quantification kit. An Illumina HiSeq 2500 sequenced the libraries paired-end 2 x 150 bp. To increase sequence diversity, about 23-32% phiX was spiked into each library pool. Per the authors' processing: Quality-filtered reads were processed with the UMI-based MiGEC pipeline, and over 75% of raw TCR sequences were removed by the MiGEC pipeline during error correction. VDJ genes were aligned to IMGT germline references, and clonotypes were defined by unique CDR3 amino acid sequence plus V-J genes. Clonal expansion, Shannon diversity and CDR3 relatedness (CalcPairwiseDistances, ClusterSamples) were evaluated with VDJtools, and phylogenetic trees were built with CLCbio workbench. A clone was classed as expanded if it had 8 or more unique UMIs, a cutoff based on coefficient-of-variation modelling across technical triplicates. TCRdb reran the public reads through fastp at Q25 and MiXCR, keeping productive beta chains. Records with the same CDR3 protein are collapsed into one entry carrying the most frequent genes and DNA. TCRdb's processing, not the authors' own work, is the source of the V and J calls. The sample includes 32,000 or so distinct CDR3 sequences, with about 12% observed a single time. 5% to 6% of the sample belongs to the ten largest clones.

The sample taken for sequencing was PBMCs. The chain is made from TRBV5-1 and TRBJ2-3; 12 middle bases align to TRBD1. The sequence came from a woman aged 55-70 years in good health. The DNA sequence is given as TGCGCCAGCAGCTCCCAGACCCCGGGACAGGGGGCCCAAGATACGCAGTATTTT. This codes for CASSSQTPGQGAQDTQYF.